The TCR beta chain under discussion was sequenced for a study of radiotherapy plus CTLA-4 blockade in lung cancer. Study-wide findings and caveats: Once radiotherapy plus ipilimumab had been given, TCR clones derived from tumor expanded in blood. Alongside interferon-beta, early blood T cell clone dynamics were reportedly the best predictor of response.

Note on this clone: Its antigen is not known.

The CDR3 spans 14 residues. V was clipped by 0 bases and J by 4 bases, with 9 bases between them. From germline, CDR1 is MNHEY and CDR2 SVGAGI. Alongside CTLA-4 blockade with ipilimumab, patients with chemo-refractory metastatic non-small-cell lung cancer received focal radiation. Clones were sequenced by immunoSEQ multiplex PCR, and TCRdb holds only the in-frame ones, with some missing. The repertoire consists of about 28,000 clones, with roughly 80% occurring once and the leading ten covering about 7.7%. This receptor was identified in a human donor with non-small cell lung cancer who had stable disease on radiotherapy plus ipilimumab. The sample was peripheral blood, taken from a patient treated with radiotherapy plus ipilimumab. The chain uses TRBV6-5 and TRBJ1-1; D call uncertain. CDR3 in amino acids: CASSYSKVATEAFF. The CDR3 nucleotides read TGTGCCAGCAGTTACTCGAAGGTGGCCACTGAAGCTTTCTTT.